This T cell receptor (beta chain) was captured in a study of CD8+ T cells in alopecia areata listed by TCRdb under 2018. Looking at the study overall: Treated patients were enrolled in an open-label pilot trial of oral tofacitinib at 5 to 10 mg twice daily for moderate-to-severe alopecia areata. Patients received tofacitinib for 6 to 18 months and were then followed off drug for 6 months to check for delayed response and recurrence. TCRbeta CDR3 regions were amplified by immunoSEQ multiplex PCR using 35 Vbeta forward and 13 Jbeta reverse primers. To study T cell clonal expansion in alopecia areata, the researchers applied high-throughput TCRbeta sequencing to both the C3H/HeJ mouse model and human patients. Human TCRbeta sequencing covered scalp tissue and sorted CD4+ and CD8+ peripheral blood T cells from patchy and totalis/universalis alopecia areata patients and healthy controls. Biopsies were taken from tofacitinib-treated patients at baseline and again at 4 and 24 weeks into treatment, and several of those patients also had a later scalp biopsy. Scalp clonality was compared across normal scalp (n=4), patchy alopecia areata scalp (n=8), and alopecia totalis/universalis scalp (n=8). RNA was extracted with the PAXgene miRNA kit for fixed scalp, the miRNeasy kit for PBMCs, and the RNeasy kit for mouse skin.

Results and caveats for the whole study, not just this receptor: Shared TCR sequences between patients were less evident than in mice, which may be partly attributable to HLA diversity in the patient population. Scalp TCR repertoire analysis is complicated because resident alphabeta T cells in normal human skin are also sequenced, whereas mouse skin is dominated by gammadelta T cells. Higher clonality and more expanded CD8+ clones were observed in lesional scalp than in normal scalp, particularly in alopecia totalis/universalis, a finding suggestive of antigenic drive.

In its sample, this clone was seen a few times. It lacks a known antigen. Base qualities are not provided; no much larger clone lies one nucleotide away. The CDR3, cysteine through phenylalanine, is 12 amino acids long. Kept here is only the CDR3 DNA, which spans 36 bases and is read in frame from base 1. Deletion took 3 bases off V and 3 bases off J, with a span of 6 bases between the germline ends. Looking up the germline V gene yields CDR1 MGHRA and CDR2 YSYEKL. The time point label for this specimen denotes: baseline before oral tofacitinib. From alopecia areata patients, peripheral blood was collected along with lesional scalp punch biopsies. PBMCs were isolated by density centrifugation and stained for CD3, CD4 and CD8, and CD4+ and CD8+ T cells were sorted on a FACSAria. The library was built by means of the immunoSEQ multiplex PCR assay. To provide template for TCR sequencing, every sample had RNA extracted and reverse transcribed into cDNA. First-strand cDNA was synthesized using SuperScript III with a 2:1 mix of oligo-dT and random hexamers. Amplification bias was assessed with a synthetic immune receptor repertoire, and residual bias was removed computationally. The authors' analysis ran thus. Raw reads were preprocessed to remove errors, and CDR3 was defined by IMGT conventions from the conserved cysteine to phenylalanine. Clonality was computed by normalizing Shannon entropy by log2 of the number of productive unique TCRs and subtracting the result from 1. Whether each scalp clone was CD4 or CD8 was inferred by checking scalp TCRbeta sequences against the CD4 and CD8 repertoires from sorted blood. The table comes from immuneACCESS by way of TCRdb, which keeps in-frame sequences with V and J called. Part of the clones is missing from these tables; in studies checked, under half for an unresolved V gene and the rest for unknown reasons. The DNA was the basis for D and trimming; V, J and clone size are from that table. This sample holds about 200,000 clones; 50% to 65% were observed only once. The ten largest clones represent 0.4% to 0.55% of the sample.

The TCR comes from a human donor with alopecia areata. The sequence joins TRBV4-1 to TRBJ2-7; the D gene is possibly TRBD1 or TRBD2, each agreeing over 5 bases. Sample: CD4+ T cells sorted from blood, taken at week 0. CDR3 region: CASSQGVYEQYF. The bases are TGCGCCAGCAGCCAGGGGGTCTACGAGCAGTACTTC.